The TCR beta chain described here comes from a study of shared clonotypes between healthy human individuals. Study information: The people who gave samples were a couple of women and a few men aged 18 to 49. A donor's plate count was three for CD4 naive and three for CD4 memory; CD8 naive had two and CD8 memory one.

Study outcomes and limitations: Sampling involved blood alone; tissue repertoires likely differ. Non-shared clonotypes showed lower generation probabilities than clonotypes common to all four donors.

With V trimmed by 6 bases and J by 5 bases, 9 bases remained unmatched. CDR1 MGHDK and CDR2 SYGVNS come from the germline V gene. The CDR3 sequence is 14 residues long. This table comes from immunoSEQ multiplex PCR, and its TCRdb copy is limited to in-frame clones, with some not included. Among about 1 million clones listed, 65% to 80% were seen once. On this clone itself: Antigen unknown.

This receptor was identified in a man between 18 and 29 years old in good health. The sequencing input was memory CD4+ T cells sorted from blood. The subset: CD45RA-negative fraction. The rearrangement links TRBV25-1 to TRBJ2-7; the match to TRBD1 covers 8 bases. This chain's CDR3 is CASSATGGFHEQYF. The CDR3 bases are TGTGCCAGCAGCGCTACAGGGGGGTTCCACGAGCAGTACTTC.